This passage covers 32 T cell receptor beta chains from one sample sequenced in a study of blood T cell repertoires in COVID-19. Here immunoSEQ multiplex PCR was the method, and the copy in TCRdb shows in-frame clones only, minus some. The sample consists of roughly 310,000 clones, around 89% of them appearing once. Sequencing used PBMCs or T cells enriched from blood (not recorded which). The receptors stem from a woman between 40 and 55 years old who had recovered from COVID-19.

The CDR3 DNA sequence: TGTGCCAGCAGCCAAATAGTTAGGGCAGGGGAGACCCAGTACTTC. This sequence encodes CASSQIVRAGETQYF. This chain connects TRBV3-1 (or the pseudogene TRBV3-2) to TRBJ2-5; D possibly corresponds to TRBD1 (5 bases). CDR1 and CDR2 from the germline V gene are LGHDT and YNNKEL (reference sequence). Trimming shortened V by 2 bases and J by 5 bases, and 15 bases separated the two germline ends. There are 15 residues in the CDR3.

The chain carries TRBV5-6 and TRBJ2-5; D unclear. V was pared by 1 base and J by 1 base, with 8 bases between. Germline CDR1 reads SGHDT; CDR2 reads YYEEEE. The CDR3 is 14 amino acids. CDR3 in amino acids: CASSLPTVQETQYF. CDR3 DNA: TGTGCCAGCAGCTTGCCCACGGTCCAAGAGACCCAGTACTTC.

Comment on this clone: The same CDR3 can be traced to other DNA sequences in this sample. The chain couples TRBV11-3 to TRBJ2-7; the match to TRBD1 covers 7 bases. This CDR3 contains 14 residues. Germline V gene lookup returns CDR1 SGHNT and CDR2 YENEEA. V was pared by 0 bases and J by 4 bases, with 3 bases of the junction left unmatched. The CDR3 protein is CASSLEGDSYEQYF. The CDR3 DNA reads as TGTGCCAGCAGCTTAGAGGGGGACAGTTACGAGCAGTACTTC.

The DNA for the CDR3 is TGTGCCAGCAGCTCAGGCTATGGCTACACCTTC. Its protein is CASSSGYGYTF. The rearrangement joins TRBV11-2 to TRBJ1-2; no reliable D call. V was clipped by 4 bases and J by 4 bases, with 4 bases between them. The CDR3 totals 11 residues. Looked up from germline, CDR1 is SGHAT and CDR2 is FQNNGV.

This clone has a single count. The chain links TRBV5-1 to TRBJ2-7, with D hard to call. Germline-derived CDR1 and CDR2 are SGHRS and YFSETQ. The V gene lost 4 bases and the J gene lost 3 bases, with 5 bases spanning the gap. This CDR3 is 11 amino acids long. The CDR3 sequence is CASSLFYEQYF. CDR3 sequence (DNA): TGCGCCAGCAGCCTTTTCTACGAGCAGTACTTC.

The V and J genes are TRBV5-1 and TRBJ2-3; 8 nucleotides align to TRBD1. J gave up 8 bases and V 4 bases, and 9 bases lay outside the gene matches. Germline lookup yields CDR1 SGHRS and CDR2 YFSETQ. This CDR3 is built from 14 residues. CDR3: CASSAGTGEGTQYF. CDR3 DNA: TGCGCCAGCAGCGCCGGGACAGGAGAGGGTACGCAGTATTTT.

This rearrangement joins TRBV5-1 to TRBJ2-1, with D tentatively TRBD2 (7 bases). Germline-derived CDR1 and CDR2 are SGHRS and YFSETQ. The CDR3 sequence is 18 residues long. V lost 6 bases to trimming and J lost 3 bases, with 25 bases between them. This CDR3 is CASTNLDRGRADYNEQFF. The CDR3 region has the DNA TGCGCCAGCACCAACCTCGATAGGGGGAGGGCCGACTACAATGAGCAGTTCTTC.

The V gene is TRBV3-1 (or the pseudogene TRBV3-2), the J gene TRBJ2-2; D is possibly TRBD1 (5 bases). Per germline, CDR1 LGHDT and CDR2 YNNKEL (reference sequence). V was trimmed by 6 bases and J by 0 bases, leaving 8 bases between them. CDR3 length: 14 amino acids. CDR3 coding DNA: TGTGCCAGCAGTGTAGGGGCGAACACCGGGGAGCTGTTTTTT. Protein sequence: CASSVGANTGELFF.

The rearrangement links TRBV19 to TRBJ2-5, with 9 bases that match TRBD2. This CDR3 has 15 amino acids. Germline V lookup: CDR1 LNHDA, CDR2 SQIVND (reference sequence). V was clipped by 3 bases and J by 0 bases; unmatched bases: 2. The CDR3 DNA reads TGTGCCAGTAGTATCCTAGCGGGGCACCAAGAGACCCAGTACTTC. Translated: CASSILAGHQETQYF.

This sequence joins TRBV11-3 and TRBJ2-7; weak D call: TRBD1 (5 bases). Germline values: CDR1 SGHNT, CDR2 YENEEA. The germline V and J ends were trimmed by 3 bases and 4 bases, with 7 bases remaining between them. The CDR3 is 12 amino acids. CDR3 nucleotides: TGTGCCAGCAGCTTTGACAGTTACGAGCAGTACTTC. Translating it yields CASSFDSYEQYF.

The V call is TRBV5-6, the J call TRBJ2-5, with 11 bases aligning to TRBD1. The CDR3 spans 15 residues. After removal of 2 bases from V and 5 bases from J, the junction contained 5 bases not matched to a gene. CDR1 is SGHDT and CDR2 is YYEEEE in the germline V gene. CDR3 DNA sequence: TGTGCCAGCAGCTTCGGACAGGGGGCCACTGAGACCCAGTACTTC. It codes for CASSFGQGATETQYF.

V usage is TRBV5-1 and J usage is TRBJ2-2, with TRBD1 matching 7 bases. With 2 bases clipped from V and 2 bases from J, the junction kept 9 bases outside the gene matches. CDR1 SGHRS and CDR2 YFSETQ come from the germline V gene. The CDR3 spans 17 residues. The CDR3 sequence: CASSLDKRDSNTGELFF. CDR3 coding DNA: TGCGCCAGCAGCTTAGACAAACGGGACAGTAACACCGGGGAGCTGTTTTTT.

This rearrangement joins TRBV30 to TRBJ1-1, with D possibly being TRBD1 (5 bases). Trimming cost V 1 base and J 1 base, with 7 bases left between them. The CDR3 contains 13 residues. The germline V gene has CDR1 GTSNPN and CDR2 SVGIG (reference sequence). CDR3 nucleotides: TGTGCCTGGAGTGGGACAAAGAACACTGAAGCTTTCTTT. Protein product: CAWSGTKNTEAFF.

The rearrangement links TRBV7-9 to TRBJ1-5; 11 bases are a match to TRBD1. The V gene end was trimmed by 6 bases and the J gene end by 7 bases; junction bases not matched to a gene: 5. The CDR3 is made up of 14 amino acids. Germline loops: CDR1 SEHNR, CDR2 FQNEAQ (reference sequence). The CDR3 sequence is CASSTGTGGQPQHF. Written as DNA, the CDR3 is TGTGCCAGCAGTACCGGGACAGGGGGACAGCCCCAGCATTTT. Full variable domain (rest looked up from reference TRBV7-9 and TRBJ1-5): DTGVSQNPRHKITKRGQNVTFRCDPISEHNRLYWYRQTLGQGPEFLTYFQNEAQLEKSRLLSDRFSAERPKGSFSTLEIQRTEQGDSAMYLCASSTGTGGQPQHFGDGTRLSIL.

The chain couples TRBV28 to TRBJ1-2, with unresolved D. CDR1 and CDR2 (germline): MDHEN, SYDVKM. The CDR3 covers 13 residues. V lost 7 bases and J lost 6, with 15 bases in between. CDR3 residues: CASNEPRGNGYTF. In nucleotides, the CDR3 is TGTGCCAGCAACGAACCGAGAGGGAATGGCTACACCTTC.

The chain recombines TRBV7-3 with TRBJ2-2; D is perhaps TRBD2 (6 bases). Germline CDR1 and CDR2: SGHTA and FQGTGA. The length of the CDR3 is 16 residues. V gave up 5 bases and J gave up 1 base, with 14 bases separating them. The CDR3 nucleotides read TGTGCCAGCAGCCCCCTGGGGGGTAAGAACACCGGGGAGCTGTTTTTT. It yields the protein CASSPLGGKNTGELFF.

The chain carries TRBV21-1 and TRBJ2-7; the table's TRBD1 call for D was not verified on the DNA. TRBV21-1 is a pseudogene locus. The CDR3 loop spans 20 amino acids. The CDR3 protein is CASSRLAGPLKPCTSYEQYF. The CDR3 DNA reads as TGTGCCAGCAGCCGGCTCGCAGGGCCACTTAAACCTTGTACCTCCTACGAGCAGTACTTC.

V gene TRBV28 combines with J gene TRBJ1-2; perhaps TRBD1 as D (6 bases). Germline loops: CDR1 MDHEN, CDR2 SYDVKM. The CDR3 extends over 15 amino acids. Deletions cut 2 bases from V and 3 bases from J, with 13 bases between. CDR3 protein: CASSLLTGPHYGYTF. The CDR3 DNA reads TGTGCCAGCAGTTTACTAACAGGGCCTCACTATGGCTACACCTTC.

This chain connects TRBV19 to TRBJ2-5; 9 positions agree with TRBD1. CDR1 and CDR2 from the germline V gene are LNHDA and SQIVND (reference sequence). CDR3 length: 15 amino acids. J lost 5 bases, V lost 3 bases, and 7 bases had no gene match. This CDR3 reads CASSIITGGAETQYF. The CDR3 DNA reads TGTGCCAGTAGTATCATAACAGGGGGCGCGGAGACCCAGTACTTC.

This clone was seen a handful of times. CDR3 bases: TGTGCCAGCAGCTTCCTGGACAGGGACAATGAGCAGTTCTTC. This gives the protein CASSFLDRDNEQFF. The chain links TRBV7-2 to TRBJ2-1; 8 nucleotides agree with TRBD1. The CDR3 is 14 amino acids. Losses at the gene ends were 3 bases for V and 5 bases for J; bases not matched to a gene: 3. Germline assignment: CDR1 SGHTA and CDR2 FQGNSA.

The chain joins TRBV28 to TRBJ2-5; D remains ambiguous. The CDR3 has 13 amino acids. CDR1 is MDHEN and CDR2 is SYDVKM in the germline V gene. Trimming shortened V by 10 bases and J by 0 bases, and 12 bases separated the two germline ends. The CDR3 DNA is TGTGCCACCTTACTTCCGTACCAAGAGACCCAGTACTTC. It specifies CATLLPYQETQYF.

This clone was recorded once. This chain uses TRBV7-3 with TRBJ2-2; TRBD2 matches 10 bases. The CDR3 has 19 amino acids. The germline gives CDR1 SGHTA, CDR2 FQGTGA. The V gene end was trimmed by 5 bases and the J gene end by 0 bases; junction bases not matched to a gene: 12. The CDR3 coding sequence is TGTGCCAGCAGCCTGGGACTAGCGCGTGAATACCCGAACACCGGGGAGCTGTTTTTT. Translating it yields CASSLGLAREYPNTGELFF.

The V gene is TRBV5-4, the J gene TRBJ1-3, with D perhaps TRBD1 (5 bases). V lost 4 bases, J lost 10 bases, and 21 bases lay in between. CDR1 SGHNT and CDR2 YYREEE come from the germline V gene (reference sequence). The CDR3 runs 15 residues. The CDR3 sequence is CASSSLGRTGGTIYF. Here the CDR3 DNA reads TGTGCCAGCAGCAGCCTGGGGAGGACGGGGGGAACCATATATTTT. Using reference TRBV5-4 and TRBJ1-3 for the parts outside the CDR3, the full variable domain is ETGVTQSPTHLIKTRGQQVTLRCSSQSGHNTVSWYQQALGQGPQFIFQYYREEENGRGNFPPRFSGLQFPNYSSELNVNALELDDSALYLCASSSLGRTGGTIYFGEGSWLTVV.

The genes are TRBV7-8 and TRBJ2-2; 7 bases align to TRBD2. The V gene end was trimmed by 3 bases and the J gene end by 7 bases; junction bases not matched to a gene: 14. CDR3 length: 17 residues. Germline V CDR1 and CDR2: SGHVS, FQNEAQ. The CDR3 reads CASSFPGGLVGFGELFF. The CDR3 DNA sequence: TGTGCCAGCAGCTTTCCGGGTGGACTAGTGGGATTCGGGGAGCTGTTTTTT.

This clone was seen once. This rearrangement joins TRBV3-1 (or the pseudogene TRBV3-2) to TRBJ2-7; 8 nucleotides match TRBD1. The CDR3 contains 14 residues. V lost 1 base and J lost 7; bases outside the gene matches: 6. Germline V gene sequence: CDR1 LGHDT, CDR2 YNNKEL (reference sequence). CDR3 amino acids: CASSQGQGKGEQYF. In DNA form, the CDR3 reads TGTGCCAGCAGCCAAGGACAGGGGAAGGGAGAGCAGTACTTC.

This sequence joins TRBV10-3 and TRBJ2-5, with TRBD2 as a possible D gene (6 bases). The CDR3 runs 15 residues. V was shortened by 5 bases and J by 5 bases, with 18 bases between the two germline ends. The germline CDR1 and CDR2 sequences are ENHRY and SYGVKD. The CDR3 sequence is CAISPRLVPGETQYF. The CDR3 bases are TGTGCCATCAGTCCGAGACTAGTGCCCGGTGAGACCCAGTACTTC.

As regards this clone: Other DNA sequences in this sample translate to the same CDR3. V gene TRBV10-3 combines with J gene TRBJ1-5; D possibly corresponds to TRBD1 (6 bases). The V end lost 3 bases, the J end lost 4 bases, and 10 bases lay between the germline ends. This CDR3 has 14 residues. Germline V gives CDR1 ENHRY, CDR2 SYGVKD. The CDR3 nucleotides read TGTGCCATCAGTGAAGGCAGGGGTAATCAGCCCCAGCATTTT. Its translation: CAISEGRGNQPQHF.

The V gene is TRBV6-4, the J gene TRBJ2-3, with 7 nucleotides matching TRBD2. The CDR3 has 13 residues. Germline V CDR1 and CDR2: MRHNA, SNTAGT. J gave up 4 bases and V 2 bases, and 0 bases lay outside the gene matches. The CDR3: CASSDGGADTQYF. The CDR3 DNA reads TGTGCCAGCAGTGACGGGGGGGCAGATACGCAGTATTTT.

To note about this clone: Other nucleotide sequences from this sample produce the same CDR3. This rearrangement joins TRBV5-4 to TRBJ2-7; 10 nucleotides match TRBD2. The length of the CDR3 is 15 residues. Germline CDR1 is SGHNT and CDR2 is YYREEE (reference sequence). J gave up 2 bases and V 0 bases, and 2 bases lay outside the gene matches. The CDR3, as DNA: TGTGCCAGCAGCTTGGGTCTAGCGGGGGCCTACGAGCAGTACTTC. This encodes CASSLGLAGAYEQYF.

In the case of this clone: One end of the junction varies from germline; a read error may be responsible. The V gene is TRBV11-3, the J gene TRBJ2-1, with 11 nucleotides matching TRBD2. The CDR3 runs 13 residues. Germline V gene lookup returns CDR1 SGHNT and CDR2 YENEEA. The CDR3 sequence is CASSLEVTSGRIF. The CDR3 bases are TGTGCCAGCAGCTTGGAAGTCACTAGCGGGAGAATCTTC.

This chain uses TRBV7-9 with TRBJ2-1, with D possibly being TRBD2 (6 bases). The CDR3 is 14 residues long. V gave up 5 bases and J gave up 6 bases, with 14 bases separating them. Germline CDR1 and CDR2: SEHNR and FQNEAQ (reference sequence). The CDR3 region has the DNA TGTGCCAGCAGCGCGGTACTGGGGGGCAATGAGCAGTTCTTC. This gives the protein CASSAVLGGNEQFF. Looking up the rest from reference TRBV7-9 and TRBJ2-1 gives the full variable domain: DTGVSQNPRHKITKRGQNVTFRCDPISEHNRLYWYRQTLGQGPEFLTYFQNEAQLEKSRLLSDRFSAERPKGSFSTLEIQRTEQGDSAMYLCASSAVLGGNEQFFGPGTRLTVL.

This clone was observed once. The chain joins TRBV27 to TRBJ1-2; no definite D call. With 11 bases removed from V and 0 bases from J, the gap between germline ends came to 13 bases. Germline assignment: CDR1 MNHEY and CDR2 SMNVEV (reference sequence). The length of the CDR3 is 13 residues. The CDR3 spells CASSGRTNYGYTF. Here the CDR3 DNA reads TGTGCCTCCTCAGGCAGGACTAACTATGGCTACACCTTC.